This is a list of T cell receptor beta chains from one sample in a study of shared T cell receptors in the human thymus. Assay used: immunoSEQ multiplex PCR; TCRdb lists only in-frame clones, some missing. The table includes 720,000 or so clones, approximately 83% detected once. These data also featured in a second study, about human thymus T cells.

The sequenced sample consisted of thymocytes. These receptors came from a girl younger than two with a congenital heart defect. CDR3s include the opening cysteine and the closing phenylalanine or tryptophan. The order of the fields is V gene, clone size, J gene, D gene, CDR3 protein, CDR3 DNA. A D gene is named only where the DNA matches it firmly. Only part of the rows carry a size: once, few, many, or a class if the clone is expanded.

v_call: TRBV6-5; clone_size: .; j_call: TRBJ2-4; d_call: .; cdr3_aa: CASSSLLVGVKNIQYF; cdr3_nt: TGTGCCAGCAGTTCCCTCTTAGTCGGGGTCAAAAACATTCAGTACTTC
v_call: TRBV30; clone_size: .; j_call: TRBJ2-3; d_call: .; cdr3_aa: CAWSKTWAHTDTQYF; cdr3_nt: TGTGCCTGGAGTAAGACCTGGGCCCACACAGATACGCAGTATTTT
v_call: TRBV4-3; clone_size: once; j_call: TRBJ2-1; d_call: .; cdr3_aa: CASSTHVSSSDPYNEQFF; cdr3_nt: TGCGCCAGCAGCACACACGTGTCCTCCAGCGACCCATACAATGAGCAGTTCTTC
v_call: TRBV6-6; clone_size: .; j_call: TRBJ1-1; d_call: TRBD1; cdr3_aa: CASSYATDRGNTEAFF; cdr3_nt: TGTGCCAGCAGTTACGCGACGGACAGGGGGAACACTGAAGCTTTCTTT
v_call: TRBV6-1; clone_size: .; j_call: TRBJ1-1; d_call: .; cdr3_aa: CASSEDRVEGLQNTEAFF; cdr3_nt: TGTGCCAGCAGTGAAGATAGGGTAGAGGGACTTCAGAACACTGAAGCTTTCTTT
v_call: TRBV2; clone_size: once; j_call: TRBJ1-2; d_call: TRBD1; cdr3_aa: CASSEVGGGPYGYTF; cdr3_nt: TGTGCCAGCAGTGAAGTCGGAGGGGGCCCATATGGCTACACCTTC
v_call: TRBV5-1; clone_size: .; j_call: TRBJ1-1; d_call: TRBD1; cdr3_aa: CASSLTSGAGGPLNTEAFF; cdr3_nt: TGCGCCAGCAGCCTGACGTCCGGGGCAGGGGGCCCTTTGAACACTGAAGCTTTCTTT
v_call: TRBV4-1; clone_size: .; j_call: TRBJ2-3; d_call: .; cdr3_aa: CASSQGFRGTRTTDTQYF; cdr3_nt: TGCGCCAGCAGCCAAGGATTCCGGGGAACTAGGACCACAGATACGCAGTATTTT
v_call: TRBV4-1; clone_size: .; j_call: TRBJ2-1; d_call: TRBD2; cdr3_aa: CASSQVGGLAGAFFYNEQFF; cdr3_nt: TGCGCCAGCAGCCAAGTAGGGGGACTAGCGGGGGCATTTTTCTACAATGAGCAGTTCTTC
v_call: TRBV27; clone_size: .; j_call: TRBJ2-1; d_call: .; cdr3_aa: CASSLSNAPGVHNEQFF; cdr3_nt: TGTGCCAGCAGTTTATCTAACGCCCCGGGGGTACACAATGAGCAGTTCTTC
v_call: TRBV4-3; clone_size: .; j_call: TRBJ1-2; d_call: TRBD1; cdr3_aa: CASSQGTGDYGYTF; cdr3_nt: TGCGCCAGCAGCCAAGGTACAGGGGACTATGGCTACACCTTC
v_call: TRBV6-6; clone_size: .; j_call: TRBJ1-2; d_call: TRBD1; cdr3_aa: CASSYRGQGYGYTF; cdr3_nt: TGTGCCAGCAGTTACCGGGGACAGGGATATGGCTACACCTTC
v_call: TRBV7-9; clone_size: .; j_call: TRBJ2-7; d_call: .; cdr3_aa: CASSLGYRSYEQYF; cdr3_nt: TGTGCCAGCAGTTTAGGGTACAGGTCCTACGAGCAGTACTTC
v_call: TRBV5-8; clone_size: .; j_call: TRBJ1-5; d_call: .; cdr3_aa: CASSLPPTRGKIQPQHF; cdr3_nt: TGTGCCAGCAGCTTGCCCCCGACCCGGGGAAAAATTCAGCCCCAGCATTTT
v_call: TRBV28; clone_size: few; j_call: TRBJ1-3; d_call: TRBD1; cdr3_aa: CASGGEFRDRRTLSSGNTIYF; cdr3_nt: TGTGCCAGCGGGGGGGAATTCCGGGACAGGCGAACCCTGAGCTCTGGAAACACCATATATTTT
v_call: TRBV30; clone_size: .; j_call: TRBJ1-1; d_call: TRBD1; cdr3_aa: CAWSVWDRGTMNTEAFF; cdr3_nt: TGTGCCTGGAGTGTATGGGACAGGGGTACTATGAACACTGAGGCTTTCTTT
v_call: TRBV6-5; clone_size: few; j_call: TRBJ1-2; d_call: TRBD1; cdr3_aa: CASSLRQGRGYTF; cdr3_nt: TGTGCCAGCAGTCTCCGACAGGGACGCGGCTACACCTTC
v_call: TRBV4-1; clone_size: .; j_call: TRBJ1-2; d_call: TRBD1; cdr3_aa: CASSQDQTGPDGYTF; cdr3_nt: TGCGCCAGCAGCCAAGATCAGACAGGGCCTGATGGCTACACCTTC
v_call: TRBV5-1; clone_size: .; j_call: TRBJ1-4; d_call: .; cdr3_aa: CASSLDSFNEKLFF; cdr3_nt: TGCGCCAGCAGCTTGGACAGCTTTAATGAAAAACTGTTTTTT
v_call: TRBV12-5; clone_size: .; j_call: TRBJ2-3; d_call: .; cdr3_aa: CASGYVSRSTDTQYF; cdr3_nt: TGTGCTAGTGGCTACGTGTCTAGAAGCACAGATACGCAGTATTTT
v_call: TRBV4-3; clone_size: few; j_call: TRBJ1-1; d_call: TRBD1; cdr3_aa: CASSQGATTRPIQGMNTEAFF; cdr3_nt: TGCGCCAGCAGCCAAGGAGCCACAACTCGTCCCATACAGGGGATGAACACTGAAGCTTTCTTT
v_call: TRBV6-6; clone_size: .; j_call: TRBJ2-7; d_call: .; cdr3_aa: CASGNRVSPYEQYF; cdr3_nt: TGTGCCAGCGGCAATCGGGTTTCCCCGTACGAGCAGTACTTC
v_call: TRBV15; clone_size: .; j_call: TRBJ1-6; d_call: .; cdr3_aa: CATSPHPRPRGPRNSPLHF; cdr3_nt: TGTGCCACCAGCCCCCACCCGAGGCCCAGGGGCCCACGGAATTCACCCCTCCACTTT
v_call: TRBV5-1; clone_size: .; j_call: TRBJ2-2; d_call: TRBD2; cdr3_aa: CASSLAGGAGELFF; cdr3_nt: TGCGCCAGCAGCTTGGCCGGGGGGGCCGGGGAGCTGTTTTTT
v_call: TRBV7-3; clone_size: .; j_call: TRBJ2-7; d_call: .; cdr3_aa: CASSLVAQGEQYF; cdr3_nt: TGTGCCAGCAGCTTGGTTGCTCAGGGCGAGCAGTACTTC
v_call: TRBV10-3; clone_size: .; j_call: TRBJ1-2; d_call: TRBD1; cdr3_aa: CAISARDRGPYGYTF; cdr3_nt: TGTGCCATCAGTGCAAGGGACAGGGGGCCGTATGGCTACACCTTC
v_call: TRBV18; clone_size: once; j_call: TRBJ1-1; d_call: .; cdr3_aa: CASSPVANTEAFF; cdr3_nt: TGTGCCAGCTCACCGGTGGCCAACACTGAAGCTTTCTTT
v_call: TRBV19; clone_size: .; j_call: TRBJ1-2; d_call: .; cdr3_aa: CASRGGLDGYTF; cdr3_nt: TGTGCCTCGAGGGGGGGACTTGATGGCTACACCTTC
v_call: TRBV5-4; clone_size: .; j_call: TRBJ1-1; d_call: .; cdr3_aa: CASSLSPRFNLEAFF; cdr3_nt: TGTGCCAGCAGCTTGTCGCCCAGGTTTAACCTTGAAGCTTTCTTT
v_call: TRBV19; clone_size: .; j_call: TRBJ2-3; d_call: TRBD1; cdr3_aa: CASSIGQGPIDTQYF; cdr3_nt: TGTGCCAGTAGTATCGGACAGGGCCCCATTGATACGCAGTATTTT
v_call: TRBV18; clone_size: .; j_call: TRBJ1-2; d_call: .; cdr3_aa: CASSPELDRSPLYTF; cdr3_nt: TGTGCCAGCTCACCAGAACTTGACAGGTCTCCTTTGTACACCTTC
v_call: TRBV25-1; clone_size: .; j_call: TRBJ2-7; d_call: TRBD2; cdr3_aa: CASSESQASGVYEQYF; cdr3_nt: TGTGCCAGCAGTGAATCCCAGGCTAGCGGGGTCTACGAGCAGTACTTC
v_call: TRBV2; clone_size: .; j_call: TRBJ1-1; d_call: .; cdr3_aa: CASSEDRVGAADLNTEAFF; cdr3_nt: TGTGCCAGCAGTGAAGACAGGGTAGGGGCAGCTGACTTGAACACTGAAGCTTTCTTT
v_call: TRBV27; clone_size: .; j_call: TRBJ2-5; d_call: .; cdr3_aa: CASSCRQASQETQYF; cdr3_nt: TGTGCCAGCAGTTGTCGACAGGCATCTCAAGAGACCCAGTACTTC
v_call: TRBV29-1; clone_size: once; j_call: TRBJ1-2; d_call: TRBD1; cdr3_aa: CSVVKGQGVGYTF; cdr3_nt: TGCAGCGTTGTGAAGGGACAGGGTGTTGGCTACACCTTC
v_call: TRBV2; clone_size: .; j_call: TRBJ2-3; d_call: .; cdr3_aa: CASSEFGGYTDTQYF; cdr3_nt: TGTGCCAGCAGTGAATTTGGCGGATACACAGATACGCAGTATTTT
v_call: TRBV14; clone_size: .; j_call: TRBJ2-7; d_call: .; cdr3_aa: CASSQDRGQDPYEQYF; cdr3_nt: TGTGCCAGCAGCCAAGATCGCGGGCAGGATCCCTACGAGCAGTACTTC
v_call: TRBV29-1; clone_size: .; j_call: TRBJ2-4; d_call: TRBD2; cdr3_aa: CSVESGGAKGDIQYF; cdr3_nt: TGCAGCGTTGAGAGCGGGGGGGCGAAGGGCGACATTCAGTACTTC
v_call: TRBV18; clone_size: .; j_call: TRBJ1-6; d_call: .; cdr3_aa: CASSPLQGRSPLHF; cdr3_nt: TGTGCCAGCTCACCATTGCAGGGCAGATCACCCCTCCACTTT
v_call: TRBV7-9; clone_size: .; j_call: TRBJ1-6; d_call: TRBD1; cdr3_aa: CASSLTTGGTLPPLHF; cdr3_nt: TGTGCCAGCAGCCTAACTACAGGGGGTACTTTGCCACCCCTCCACTTT
v_call: TRBV18; clone_size: .; j_call: TRBJ1-5; d_call: .; cdr3_aa: CASSLAEGGGGQPQHF; cdr3_nt: TGTGCCAGCTCACTCGCCGAGGGAGGGGGGGGTCAGCCCCAGCATTTT
v_call: TRBV7-2; clone_size: .; j_call: TRBJ1-1; d_call: .; cdr3_aa: CASTPGGVNTEAFF; cdr3_nt: TGTGCCAGCACCCCGGGGGGCGTGAACACTGAAGCTTTCTTT
v_call: TRBV28; clone_size: .; j_call: TRBJ1-1; d_call: .; cdr3_aa: CATHDRYHLEAFF; cdr3_nt: TGTGCCACTCACGACAGGTATCACCTTGAAGCTTTCTTT
v_call: TRBV7-2; clone_size: few; j_call: TRBJ1-5; d_call: .; cdr3_aa: CASSPGDGPGNQPQHF; cdr3_nt: TGTGCCAGCAGCCCGGGGGACGGACCGGGCAATCAGCCCCAGCATTTT
v_call: TRBV6-5; clone_size: .; j_call: TRBJ1-1; d_call: TRBD1; cdr3_aa: CASSYLTGTGGSEAFF; cdr3_nt: TGTGCCAGCAGTTACTTGACCGGGACAGGGGGCTCTGAAGCTTTCTTT
v_call: TRBV7-9; clone_size: .; j_call: TRBJ2-5; d_call: .; cdr3_aa: CASSQQIRHPQYF; cdr3_nt: TGTGCCAGCAGCCAACAAATACGACACCCACAGTACTTC
v_call: TRBV14; clone_size: .; j_call: TRBJ2-7; d_call: TRBD1; cdr3_aa: CASSHRDRDYEQYF; cdr3_nt: TGTGCCAGCAGCCACCGGGACAGGGACTACGAGCAGTACTTC
v_call: TRBV27; clone_size: .; j_call: TRBJ2-6; d_call: .; cdr3_aa: CASSFTLRHSGANVLTF; cdr3_nt: TGTGCCAGCAGTTTTACCCTCAGACACTCTGGGGCCAACGTCCTGACTTTC
v_call: TRBV25-1; clone_size: .; j_call: TRBJ2-1; d_call: TRBD2; cdr3_aa: CASSDTTGTTTYNEQFF; cdr3_nt: TGTGCCAGCAGTGATACTACCGGGACTACCACCTACAATGAGCAGTTCTTC
v_call: TRBV7-6; clone_size: .; j_call: TRBJ1-5; d_call: .; cdr3_aa: CASHGIMLLSNQPQHF; cdr3_nt: TGTGCCAGCCACGGGATCATGTTATTGAGCAATCAGCCCCAGCATTTT